The 5 T cell receptor beta chains below come from one sample, sequenced in a study of T cell repertoires in cytomegalovirus infection (dated by TCRdb to the late 2010s). Reads for this sample came from an Illumina HiSeq 1500. TCRdb redid the processing of the public reads, applying fastp at Q25 and MiXCR, and retained in-frame beta chains. CDR3 protein duplicates are merged, each entry listing the most common genes and DNA. Counted in this sample were 640,000 or so distinct CDR3 sequences; 30% to 40% of them appeared once. The ten largest clonotypes hold 18% of the sample. Taken with the paper, the label for treatment or condition translates to: in vitro stimulation with specific CMV peptide epitopes to enrich CMV-specific T cells. The antigens of these receptors remain unknown. The specimen comprised cultured PBMCs, sampled from culture after CMV antigen stimulation. The receptors derive from a human donor in good health (CMV status not recorded). Some clones in this sample may be carry-over from other donors' samples.

The chain couples TRBV25-1 to TRBJ2-1; D is perhaps TRBD1 (7 bases). Germline V gene lookup returns CDR1 MGHDK and CDR2 SYGVNS. The CDR3 covers 16 residues. V was shortened by 2 bases and J by 7 bases, with 18 bases between the two germline ends. The CDR3 region has the DNA TGTGCCAGCAGTGAACCCCGCGGGGACAGTCGGAATGAGCAGTTCTTC. The encoded protein is CASSEPRGDSRNEQFF.

The chain joins TRBV11-1 to TRBJ2-5; D could derive from TRBD1 or TRBD2 (7 bases each). V was trimmed by 3 bases and J by 9 bases, leaving 14 bases between them. The CDR3 length is 13 residues. The germline gives CDR1 SGHAT, CDR2 FQDESV (reference sequence). The chain's CDR3 is CASSFGPGGAQYF. CDR3 coding DNA: TGTGCCAGCAGCTTTGGCCCAGGGGGGGCCCAGTACTTC.

This clonotype was counted ten times or more. The chain couples TRBV7-2 to TRBJ1-2; D unresolved. From germline, CDR1 is SGHTA and CDR2 FQGNSA. The CDR3 consists of 16 residues. The V and J ends lost 2 bases and 2 bases respectively, with 15 bases between them. CDR3: CASSLMSLALNYGYTF. DNA for the CDR3: TGTGCCAGCAGCTTAATGTCTCTCGCCTTGAACTATGGCTACACCTTC.

This chain joins TRBV7-2 and TRBJ2-1; TRBD1 is a possible D gene (6 bases). Germline V gene lookup returns CDR1 SGHTA and CDR2 FQGNSA. V lost 4 bases to trimming and J lost 3 bases, with 13 bases between them. The CDR3 covers 15 residues. The CDR3 DNA sequence: TGTGCCAGCAGCTCACCTCCGGACAGCTACAATGAGCAGTTCTTC. Amino acid sequence: CASSSPPDSYNEQFF.

This clonotype has just a few counts. The rearrangement uses TRBV7-2 and TRBJ2-2; D uncertain. Germline lookup yields CDR1 SGHTA and CDR2 FQGNSA. The CDR3 is 12 residues long. V was clipped by 4 bases and J by 7 bases, with 7 bases between them. The CDR3 coding sequence is TGTGCCAGCAGCTCCGTAGGCGGGGAGCTGTTTTTT. Translation: CASSSVGGELFF.